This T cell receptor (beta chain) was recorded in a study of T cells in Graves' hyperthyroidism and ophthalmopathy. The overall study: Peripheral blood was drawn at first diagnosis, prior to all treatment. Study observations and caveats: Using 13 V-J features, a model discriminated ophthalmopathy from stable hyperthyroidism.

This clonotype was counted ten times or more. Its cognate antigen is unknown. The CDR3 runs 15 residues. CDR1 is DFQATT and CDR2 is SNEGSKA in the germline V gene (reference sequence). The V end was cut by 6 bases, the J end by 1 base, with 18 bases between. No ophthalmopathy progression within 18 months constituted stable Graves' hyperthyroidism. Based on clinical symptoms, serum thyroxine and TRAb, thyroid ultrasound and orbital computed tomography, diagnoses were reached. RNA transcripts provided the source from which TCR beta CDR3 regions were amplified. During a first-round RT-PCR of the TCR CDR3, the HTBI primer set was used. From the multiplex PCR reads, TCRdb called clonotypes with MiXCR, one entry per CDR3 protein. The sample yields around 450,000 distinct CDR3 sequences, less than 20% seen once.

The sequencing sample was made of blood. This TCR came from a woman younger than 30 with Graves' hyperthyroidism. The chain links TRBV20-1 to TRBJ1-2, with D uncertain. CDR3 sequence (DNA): TGCAGTGCCAAAACCTCCGACGGAGTTAACTATGGCTACACCTTC. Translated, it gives CSAKTSDGVNYGYTF.